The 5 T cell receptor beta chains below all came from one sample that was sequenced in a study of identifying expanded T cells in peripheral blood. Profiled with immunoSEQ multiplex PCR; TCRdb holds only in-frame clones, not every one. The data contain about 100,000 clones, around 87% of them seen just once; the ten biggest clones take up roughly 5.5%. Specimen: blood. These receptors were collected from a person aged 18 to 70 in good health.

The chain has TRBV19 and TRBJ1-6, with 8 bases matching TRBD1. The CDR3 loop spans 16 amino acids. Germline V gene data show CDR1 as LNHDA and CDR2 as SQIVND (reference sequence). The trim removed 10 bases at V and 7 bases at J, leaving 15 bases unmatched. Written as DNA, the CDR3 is TGTGCCACCAACCCCCGGACAGGGACCACGAATTCACCCCTCCACTTT. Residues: CATNPRTGTTNSPLHF.

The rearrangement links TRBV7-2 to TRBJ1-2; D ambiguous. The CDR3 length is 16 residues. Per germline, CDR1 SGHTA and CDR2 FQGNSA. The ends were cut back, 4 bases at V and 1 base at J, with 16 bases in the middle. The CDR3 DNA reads TGTGCCAGCAGCTCCGGACTGGCTGACCTTAACTATGGCTACACCTTC. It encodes CASSSGLADLNYGYTF.

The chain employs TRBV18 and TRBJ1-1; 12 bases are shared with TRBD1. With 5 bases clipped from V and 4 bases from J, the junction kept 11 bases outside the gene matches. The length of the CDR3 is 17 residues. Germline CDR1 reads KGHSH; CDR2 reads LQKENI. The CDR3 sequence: CASSALRDRGLSTEAFF. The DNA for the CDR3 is TGTGCCAGCTCAGCTCTCCGGGACAGGGGGCTCTCCACTGAAGCTTTCTTT.

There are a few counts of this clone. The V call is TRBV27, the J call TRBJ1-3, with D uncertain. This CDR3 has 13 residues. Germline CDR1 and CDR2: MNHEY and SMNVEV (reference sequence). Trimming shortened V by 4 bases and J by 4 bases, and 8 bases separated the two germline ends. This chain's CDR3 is CASSSVWGNTIYF. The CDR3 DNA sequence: TGTGCCAGCAGTTCAGTCTGGGGAAACACCATATATTTT.

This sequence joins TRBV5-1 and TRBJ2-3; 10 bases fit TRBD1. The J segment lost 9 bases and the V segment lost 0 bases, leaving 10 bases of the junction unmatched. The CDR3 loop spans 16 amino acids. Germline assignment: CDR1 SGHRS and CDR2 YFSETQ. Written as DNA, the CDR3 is TGCGCCAGCAGCTTGGCGGGACAGGGGATCAAGTGGACGCAGTATTTT. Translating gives CASSLAGQGIKWTQYF. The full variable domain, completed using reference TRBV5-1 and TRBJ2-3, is KAGVTQTPRYLIKTRGQQVTLSCSPISGHRSVSWYQQTPGQGLQFLFEYFSETQRNKGNFPGRFSGRQFSNSRSEMNVSTLELGDSALYLCASSLAGQGIKWTQYFGPGTRLTVL.